This T cell receptor beta chain was observed in a study of PD-1 blockade in mismatch repair-deficient tumors. Background on the study: Patients had about eleven mismatch repair-deficient cancer types and were previously treated and progressing.

Mismatch repair deficiency was confirmed in all patients, by PCR or immunohistochemistry. TCRs were sequenced from three patients responding to pembrolizumab. The method was immunoSEQ multiplex PCR; TCRdb's version includes in-frame clones alone and lacks a portion of them. In the table there are approximately 38,000 clones, 75% to 85% of which are singletons. This CDR3 has 16 residues. V gave up 4 bases and J gave up 2 bases; unmatched junction bases: 7. Germline V CDR1 and CDR2: PRHDT, FYEKMQ (reference sequence). Material: peripheral blood, obtained 4 weeks after starting pembrolizumab. This TCR was recovered from an adult with mismatch repair-deficient cancer. The chain has TRBV13 and TRBJ2-3; 9 bases match TRBD2. The CDR3 DNA reads TGTGCCAGCAGCTCCCCATCTAGCGGGACCACAGATACGCAGTATTTT. This translates into CASSSPSSGTTDTQYF.